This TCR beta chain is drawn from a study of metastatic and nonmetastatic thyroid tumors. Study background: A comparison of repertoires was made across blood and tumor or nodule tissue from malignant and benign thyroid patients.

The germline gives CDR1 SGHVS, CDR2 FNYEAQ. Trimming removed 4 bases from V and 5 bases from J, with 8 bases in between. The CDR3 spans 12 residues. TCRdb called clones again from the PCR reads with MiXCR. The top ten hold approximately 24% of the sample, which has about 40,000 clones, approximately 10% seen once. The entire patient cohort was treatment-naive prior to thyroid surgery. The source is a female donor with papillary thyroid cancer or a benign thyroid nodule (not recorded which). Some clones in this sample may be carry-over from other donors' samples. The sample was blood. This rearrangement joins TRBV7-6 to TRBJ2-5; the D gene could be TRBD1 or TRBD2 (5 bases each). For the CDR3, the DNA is TGTGCCAGCAGCTCAGAGGGGGAGACCCAGTACTTC. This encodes CASSSEGETQYF.